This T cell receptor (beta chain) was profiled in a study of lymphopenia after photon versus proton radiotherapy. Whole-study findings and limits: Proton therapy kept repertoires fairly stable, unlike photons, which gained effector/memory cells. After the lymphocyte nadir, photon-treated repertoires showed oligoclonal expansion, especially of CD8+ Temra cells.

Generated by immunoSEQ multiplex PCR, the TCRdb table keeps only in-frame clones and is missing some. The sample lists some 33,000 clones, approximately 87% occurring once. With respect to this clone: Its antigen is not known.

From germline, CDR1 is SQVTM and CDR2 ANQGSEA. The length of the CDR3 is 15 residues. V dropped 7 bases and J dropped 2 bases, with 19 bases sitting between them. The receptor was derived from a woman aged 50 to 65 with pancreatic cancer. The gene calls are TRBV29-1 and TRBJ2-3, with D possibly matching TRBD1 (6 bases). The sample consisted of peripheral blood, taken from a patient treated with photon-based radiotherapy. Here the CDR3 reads CSAAEVGAYTDTQYF. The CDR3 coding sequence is TGCAGCGCTGCCGAAGTGGGGGCCTACACAGATACGCAGTATTTT.